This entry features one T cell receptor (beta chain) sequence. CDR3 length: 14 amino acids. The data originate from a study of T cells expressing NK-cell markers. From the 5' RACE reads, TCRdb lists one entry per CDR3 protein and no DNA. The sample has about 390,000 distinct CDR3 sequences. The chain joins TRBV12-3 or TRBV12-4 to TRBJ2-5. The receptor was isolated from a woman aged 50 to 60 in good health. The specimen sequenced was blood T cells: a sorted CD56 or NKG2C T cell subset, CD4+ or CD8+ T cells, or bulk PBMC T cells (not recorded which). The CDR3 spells CASSFVRTVKTQYF.